Given below is one T cell receptor (beta chain) in context. No antigen is known for it. No clone much larger than this one lies a single base away; base qualities are absent. Library creation used 5' RACE. Sequencing used an Illumina HiSeq 2500. A second roughly 6 to 12 cycle PCR used a sample-barcoded 5' primer and a J-beta primer mix. Each TCR beta cDNA molecule received a unique molecular identifier from a template-switch 5' adaptor carrying 12 random nucleotides. At least 2.5 million CDR3-containing paired-end reads were obtained from each sample. The Mint cDNA synthesis kit, primed by a TRBC-specific oligonucleotide, was used to synthesize first-strand cDNA from all RNA. All cDNA was treated with uracil-DNA glycosylase and then went through a first 18-cycle PCR with the universal primers M1SS and BC2_uni_R. The original methods were these. For normalization, 1 million high-quality reads were randomly selected from each sample, with every read carrying a distinct molecular identifier. Reads with shared molecular identifiers were discarded instead of being binned into consensus sequences. MiTCR, run with a Q25 quality threshold and the strictest error-elimination algorithm, handled CDR3 identification, clonotype clustering and error correction. A nonparametric unseen species model with Euler transformation was used to estimate a lower bound on total TCR beta diversity. Through fastp at Q25 and MiXCR, TCRdb rebuilt clones from the public reads, retaining in-frame beta chains. Each CDR3 protein appears once, grouped with its most common genes and DNA. TCRdb, not the authors, supplied the V and J calls. The sample contains about 670,000 distinct CDR3 sequences, about 51% of them found a single time. The leading ten clones occupy roughly 14% of the sample.

These data belong to a study of blood T cells in healthy people across ages (dated by TCRdb to the mid-2010s). As for the study more broadly: In model experiments, template switching captured about one uniquely barcoded TCR beta cDNA molecule for every two T cells. To track age-related changes in TCR beta repertoire diversity, the study relied on deep sequencing normalized with unique cDNA molecular identifiers. The donors were divided into four age groups: young (average around 16 years), middle-aged (roughly 42), aged (approximately 62) and long-lived (approximately 74). To avoid experimental bias, donors of different ages were randomly spread across the sequencing lanes. Using the same blood draw, the study looked at two additional independent replicas of 1 million unique cDNA reads for two donors, one aged 18 to 29 and the other aged 80 or older.

What the authors observed across the whole study: Observed TCR beta diversity per million T cells fell roughly linearly with age, and a significant reduction was already apparent by age around 40. Because donor CMV infection status was unknown, age-related changes in expanded clonotypes were potentially confounded. Compared with the aged group, the long-lived group had more naive CD4+ T cells, fewer expanded clones and increased TCR diversity, a pattern suggesting age selection. Observed TCR beta diversity correlated strongly with the percentage of naive T cells measured by flow cytometry. Since profiling was done on bulk unsorted PBMCs, naive and antigen-experienced compartments could not be conclusively compared. Total diversity estimates from one million sequenced T cells were considered lower bounds and underestimates.

From a lookup of the germline V gene, CDR1 and CDR2 are MNHEY and SVGAGI. The CDR3 runs 14 amino acids, cysteine and phenylalanine included. The kept DNA is CDR3 alone, 42 bases in frame from the first base. Trimming leaves V shorter by 10 bases and J shorter by 3 bases, with the junction holding 7 bases beyond the gene matches. Systemically healthy Caucasian individuals from Russia, approximately 39 in total and aged roughly 6 to 100 years, were included as donors. Approximately 9 milliliters of peripheral blood were collected from each donor into EDTA-treated Vacutainer tubes. Ficoll-Paque density-gradient centrifugation was used to isolate PBMCs, with at least 6 million obtained per sample. Trizol reagent was used to extract total RNA from the PBMCs, yielding at least 6 micrograms per sample. Naive CD45RAhigh/CD27high T cell percentages were measured by flow cytometry on a PBMC aliquot from every donor.

The source is a woman older than 75 in good health. The chain couples TRBV6-5 to TRBJ2-3; 10 central nucleotides agree with TRBD2. Sequencing was carried out using blood. The sequence in DNA is TGTGCCACCAGAGCGGGGGGGACTACAGATACGCAGTATTTT. This codes for CATRAGGTTDTQYF.